A single sample gave rise to the 13 T cell receptor beta chains below, sequenced in a study of patients and donors after allogeneic stem cell transplantation. TCRdb re-analysed the RT-PCR reads in MiXCR, keeping a single row per CDR3 protein. Here the sample spans 150,000 to 200,000 distinct CDR3 sequences, roughly 30% being singletons. Sequenced: blood, either unsorted or a sorted T cell fraction (not recorded which). The receptors come from a human donor who was either an allogeneic HSCT recipient or a stem cell or donor lymphocyte infusion donor (not recorded which). It is not recorded whose cells these are; they may come from a transplant donor.

This clonotype was detected ten times or more. This chain uses TRBV29-1 with TRBJ1-2, with 9 bases matching TRBD1. The CDR3 contains 13 residues. Germline V lookup: CDR1 SQVTM, CDR2 ANQGSEA. Germline trimming cut 4 bases from V and 4 bases from J; bases unmatched to any gene: 4. CDR3 loop: CSVGGTGSYGYTF. CDR3 sequence (DNA): TGCAGCGTTGGGGGGACAGGGAGCTATGGCTACACCTTC.

The table lists this clonotype with a few counts. The V call is TRBV29-1, the J call TRBJ2-7; 7 bases match TRBD2. Germline V CDR1 and CDR2: SQVTM, ANQGSEA. This CDR3 is built from 12 residues. J lost 4 bases, V lost 6 bases, and 6 bases had no gene match. For the CDR3, the DNA is TGCAGCGTCGGCGGGAGAAGTTACGAGCAGTACTTC. Amino acid sequence: CSVGGRSYEQYF.

This clonotype was detected only a few times. The CDR3 is CASTGGSTYEQYF. As DNA, the CDR3 is TGCGCCAGCACGGGAGGGTCGACCTACGAGCAGTACTTC. The chain combines TRBV5-1 with TRBJ2-7; 8 bases fit TRBD2. V lost 6 bases to trimming and J lost 2 bases; unmatched junction nucleotides: 4. Germline CDR1 and CDR2: SGHRS and YFSETQ. The CDR3 covers 13 residues.

This clonotype showed up just a few times. V is TRBV27 and J is TRBJ1-5; 7 positions match TRBD1. In germline, CDR1 is MNHEY, CDR2 SMNVEV (reference sequence). This CDR3 is built from 18 residues. Trimming removed 5 bases from V and 0 bases from J; junction bases left unmatched: 13. The CDR3 loop reads CASSAGTVLGYSNQPQHF. CDR3 DNA: TGTGCCAGCAGTGCCGGGACAGTGCTTGGATATAGCAATCAGCCCCAGCATTTT.

The table lists this clonotype with a few counts. The rearrangement uses TRBV25-1 and TRBJ2-2; no clear D gene. V lost 11 bases to trimming and J lost 0 bases, with 10 bases between them. This CDR3 has 13 amino acids. From germline, CDR1 is MGHDK and CDR2 SYGVNS. The CDR3 here is CAAEQSNTGELFF. DNA for the CDR3: TGTGCCGCCGAACAGTCGAACACCGGGGAGCTGTTTTTT.

This clonotype has only a few counts. The chain combines TRBV28 with TRBJ2-3; 7 nucleotides align to TRBD1. The J segment lost 2 bases and the V segment lost 3 bases, leaving 8 bases of the junction unmatched. CDR3 length equals 16 residues. CDR1 MDHEN and CDR2 SYDVKM come from the germline V gene. CDR3 sequence (DNA): TGTGCCAGCAGTTTCGGTGGGGACAGTGTCACAGATACGCAGTATTTT. Translation: CASSFGGDSVTDTQYF.

This clonotype was picked up a small number of times. This chain connects TRBV12-3 or TRBV12-4 to TRBJ2-5, with a possible D match to TRBD2 (6 bases). This CDR3 spans 14 amino acids. V lost 5 bases, J lost 4 bases, and 14 bases lay in between. CDR3 protein: CASSPWGVRETQYF. For the CDR3, the DNA is TGTGCCAGCAGTCCCTGGGGGGTTAGAGAGACCCAGTACTTC.

The CDR3 region is CASSRGGRNQETQYF. The CDR3 DNA is TGTGCCAGCAGTAGGGGCGGGAGGAACCAAGAGACCCAGTACTTC. The chain is built from TRBV12-3 or TRBV12-4 and TRBJ2-5; 8 bases are a match to TRBD2. V was pared by 5 bases and J by 0 bases, with 5 bases of the junction left unmatched. CDR3 length: 15 residues.

J is TRBJ2-1 and V is TRBV7-8, with D tentatively TRBD2 (6 bases). Trimming took off 8 bases at V and 7 bases at J, with 15 bases between the two ends. Germline CDR1 and CDR2: SGHVS and FQNEAQ. The CDR3 contains 13 residues. The DNA of the CDR3 is TGTGCCAGCTCGGACTATATTAGGAATGAGCAGTTCTTC. Amino acid sequence: CASSDYIRNEQFF. The whole variable domain, remainder taken from reference TRBV7-8 and TRBJ2-1, is GAGVSQSPRYKVAKRGQDVALRCDPISGHVSLFWYQQALGQGPEFLTYFQNEAQLDKSGLPSDRFFAERPEGSVSTLKIQRTQQEDSAVYLCASSDYIRNEQFFGPGTRLTVL.

The sample holds a few counts of this clonotype. The chain is built from TRBV7-9 and TRBJ2-1; D gene unclear. Trimming took 5 bases from V and 10 from J, leaving 9 bases between them. There are 11 residues in the CDR3. The V gene's germline CDR1 is SEHNR and CDR2 FQNEAQ (reference sequence). CDR3 amino acids: CASSRYPEQFF. The CDR3 region has the DNA TGTGCCAGCAGCCGGTATCCCGAGCAGTTCTTC.

The chain combines TRBV6-5 with TRBJ2-7; 7 positions match TRBD1. The junction had 4 bases not matched to a gene; V was cut back by 0 bases and J by 2 bases. The germline gives CDR1 MNHEY, CDR2 SVGAGI. The CDR3 sequence is 15 residues long. This chain's CDR3 is CASSYSRQGAYEQYF. The DNA of the CDR3 is TGTGCCAGCAGTTACTCGAGACAGGGAGCCTACGAGCAGTACTTC.

This sequence joins TRBV29-1 and TRBJ2-5; D not resolved. Germline values: CDR1 SQVTM, CDR2 ANQGSEA. The ends were cut back, 2 bases at V and 7 bases at J, with 14 bases in the middle. This CDR3 has 13 amino acids. The CDR3 DNA reads as TGCAGCGTTGAATCCGGGCTGGATGGGACCCAGTACTTC. This gives the protein CSVESGLDGTQYF. Based on the CDR3 plus reference TRBV29-1 and TRBJ2-5, the full variable domain is SAVISQKPSRDICQRGTSLTIQCQVDSQVTMMFWYRQQPGQSLTLIATANQGSEATYESGFVIDKFPISRPNLTFSTLTVSNMSPEDSSIYLCSVESGLDGTQYFGPGTRLLVL.

This chain joins TRBV29-1 and TRBJ2-1; 7 bases align to TRBD2. Germline V gives CDR1 SQVTM, CDR2 ANQGSEA. This CDR3 has 15 residues. With 8 bases clipped from V and 3 bases from J, the junction kept 13 bases outside the gene matches. This CDR3 is CSSDGAGENYNEQFF. CDR3 DNA: TGCAGCTCAGATGGGGCGGGAGAGAACTACAATGAGCAGTTCTTC.